These 24 T cell receptor beta chains came from one sample sequenced in a study of blood T cell repertoires in COVID-19. Here immunoSEQ multiplex PCR was the method, and the copy in TCRdb shows in-frame clones only, minus some. The table lists fewer than 350,000 clones, about 88% of them singletons. The sequenced sample consisted of PBMCs or T cells enriched from blood (not recorded which). The receptor source for this set is a woman in her twenties or thirties who had been exposed to COVID-19.

The rearrangement uses TRBV3-1 (or the pseudogene TRBV3-2) and TRBJ2-2; 13 bases are shared with TRBD2. Germline assignment: CDR1 LGHDT and CDR2 YNNKEL (reference sequence). CDR3 size: 17 residues. Losses at the gene ends were 2 bases for V and 5 bases for J; bases not matched to a gene: 5. This CDR3 reads CASSQPGLAGKTGELFF. The DNA of the CDR3 is TGTGCCAGCAGCCAACCGGGACTAGCGGGAAAGACCGGGGAGCTGTTTTTT.

This clone was seen a few times. This chain connects TRBV10-1 to TRBJ2-1; 14 bases are shared with TRBD2. V shed 2 bases and J 8 bases; nucleotides not matched to a gene: 11. Germline values: CDR1 WNHNN, CDR2 SYGVQD (reference sequence). The CDR3 loop spans 18 amino acids. Written as DNA, the CDR3 is TGCGCCAGCAGTGAGAAAGATCGACTAGCGGGAGGGAATTATGAGCAGTTCTTC. Amino acids: CASSEKDRLAGGNYEQFF.

V and J are TRBV19 and TRBJ1-5; D is undetermined. Trimming cost V 5 bases and J 4 bases, with 12 bases left between them. Germline CDR1 is LNHDA and CDR2 is SQIVND (reference sequence). CDR3 size: 14 residues. CDR3 region: CASSSPTNNQPQHF. As DNA, the CDR3 is TGTGCCAGTAGTTCCCCCACAAATAATCAGCCCCAGCATTTT. Variable domain in full (rest from reference TRBV19 and TRBJ1-5): DGGITQSPKYLFRKEGQNVTLSCEQNLNHDAMYWYRQDPGQGLRLIYYSQIVNDFQKGDIAEGYSVSREKKESFPLTVTSAQKNPTAFYLCASSSPTNNQPQHFGDGTRLSIL.

The chain combines TRBV15 with TRBJ1-5; no clear D. CDR3 size: 14 residues. V lost 5 bases, J lost 8 bases, and 16 bases lay in between. In germline, CDR1 is LNHNV, CDR2 YYDKDF (reference sequence). Here the CDR3 reads CATSGGPGSEPQHF. The CDR3 coding sequence is TGTGCCACCAGCGGTGGACCGGGGTCAGAGCCCCAGCATTTT.

J is TRBJ1-6 and V is TRBV27; 10 bases line up with TRBD1. CDR1 MNHEY and CDR2 SMNVEV come from the germline V gene (reference sequence). The V and J ends lost 5 bases and 10 bases, in that order; junction bases with no gene match: 11. The CDR3 sequence is 16 residues long. Here the CDR3 reads CASSHYPDRGRSPLHF. In DNA, the CDR3 is TGTGCCAGCAGTCATTATCCCGACAGGGGGCGGTCACCCCTCCACTTT.

This chain links TRBV6-1 with TRBJ1-5; D is perhaps TRBD1 (5 bases). V was shortened by 0 bases and J by 6 bases, with 9 bases between the two germline ends. The germline gives CDR1 MNHNS, CDR2 SASEGT. The CDR3 is made up of 14 amino acids. The CDR3: CASSEAGGGQPQHF. The CDR3 bases are TGTGCCAGCAGTGAAGCGGGGGGAGGTCAGCCCCAGCATTTT.

The chain combines TRBV4-1 with TRBJ1-5, with TRBD1 as a possible D gene (5 bases). CDR1 and CDR2 (germline): MGHRA, YSYEKL. The length of the CDR3 is 16 residues. Trimming removed 0 bases from V and 7 bases from J, with 16 bases in between. The CDR3 DNA sequence: TGCGCCAGCAGCCAAGAGAGAGGGGAGGGTTGGCAGCCCCAGCATTTT. Translation: CASSQERGEGWQPQHF.

The chain carries TRBV3-1 (or the pseudogene TRBV3-2) and TRBJ1-6; D possibly corresponds to TRBD1 (5 bases). Trimming removed 4 bases at V and 10 bases at J, with 14 bases between. CDR3 length: 14 residues. CDR1 is LGHDT, CDR2 YNNKEL, per germline (reference sequence). The CDR3 region is CASSPGLRVSPLHF. CDR3 coding DNA: TGTGCCAGCAGCCCGGGACTGCGGGTCTCACCCCTCCACTTT.

The chain uses TRBV9 and TRBJ1-2; 11 bases fit TRBD1. The CDR3 spans 15 residues. V lost 0 bases and J lost 5; bases outside the gene matches: 3. CDR1 is SGDLS, CDR2 YYNGEE, per germline. DNA of the CDR3: TGTGCCAGCAGCGTAGGGACAGGGGGCGGTTATGGCTACACCTTC. Translating it yields CASSVGTGGGYGYTF.

V usage is TRBV11-2 and J usage is TRBJ2-1; 7 positions agree with TRBD1. Germline-derived CDR1 and CDR2 are SGHAT and FQNNGV. The CDR3 spans 14 residues. The ends lost 5 bases at V and 2 bases at J; junction bases unmatched: 3. The CDR3 nucleotides are TGTGCCAGCAGCCAAGGGACAGCCTACAATGAGCAGTTCTTC. Encoded protein: CASSQGTAYNEQFF. The entire variable domain, with the rest obtained from reference TRBV11-2 and TRBJ2-1, is as follows: EAGVAQSPRYKIIEKRQSVAFWCNPISGHATLYWYQQILGQGPKLLIQFQNNGVVDDSQLPKDRFSAERLKGVDSTLKIQPAKLEDSAVYLCASSQGTAYNEQFFGPGTRLTVL.

V is TRBV28 and J is TRBJ1-2, with 11 nucleotides matching TRBD1. Germline lookup yields CDR1 MDHEN and CDR2 SYDVKM. The CDR3 is 17 residues long. The V and J ends lost 5 bases and 4 bases, in that order; junction bases with no gene match: 12. The chain's CDR3 is CASSLWTGGAYIYGYTF. The CDR3 DNA sequence: TGTGCCAGCAGTCTCTGGACAGGGGGCGCGTATATCTATGGCTACACCTTC.

This chain connects TRBV7-9 to TRBJ2-7; 11 positions agree with TRBD2. V lost 3 bases, J lost 2 bases, and 6 bases stayed unmatched. CDR3 size: 16 residues. CDR1 and CDR2 from the germline V gene are SEHNR and FQNEAQ (reference sequence). CDR3 DNA sequence: TGTGCCAGCAGCTTCCTCCCTAGCGGGGGGACCTACGAGCAGTACTTC. This sequence encodes CASSFLPSGGTYEQYF.

This chain links TRBV27 with TRBJ2-1; D is possibly TRBD2 (6 bases). The length of the CDR3 is 12 residues. CDR1 is MNHEY, CDR2 SMNVEV, per germline (reference sequence). Trimming pared 4 bases from V and 12 bases from J, leaving 13 bases between. As DNA, the CDR3 is TGTGCCAGCAGTTCCCCGGGACTCCGGCAGTTCTTC. Translated: CASSSPGLRQFF.

The chain's CDR3 is CASTQQGDGNYGYTF. The CDR3 DNA follows: TGTGCCAGCACCCAGCAGGGGGATGGTAACTATGGCTACACCTTC. The V gene is TRBV6-5, the J gene TRBJ1-2, with 7 nucleotides matching TRBD1. J was trimmed by 1 base and V by 7 bases; bases with no gene match: 9. Per the germline V gene, CDR1 is MNHEY and CDR2 is SVGAGI. This CDR3 region has 15 residues.

The chain carries TRBV28 and TRBJ1-2; D call uncertain. Trimming pared 6 bases from V and 5 bases from J, leaving 7 bases between. CDR3 length: 11 residues. Germline CDR1 reads MDHEN; CDR2 reads SYDVKM. The CDR3 reads CASSRTYGYTF. The CDR3 bases are TGTGCCAGCAGCCGAACTTATGGCTACACCTTC.

V and J are TRBV19 and TRBJ2-2; the D gene is possibly TRBD2 (6 bases). The V end was cut by 9 bases, the J end by 4 bases, with 18 bases between. Germline CDR1 is LNHDA and CDR2 is SQIVND (reference sequence). This CDR3 region has 15 residues. This chain's CDR3 is CASKAEAGSTGELFF. The CDR3 DNA sequence: TGTGCCAGCAAGGCCGAGGCGGGGTCCACCGGGGAGCTGTTTTTT.

V and J are TRBV6-5 and TRBJ1-6, with 7 nucleotides matching TRBD1. Germline assignment: CDR1 MNHEY and CDR2 SVGAGI. The junction had 5 bases not matched to a gene; V was cut back by 4 bases and J by 5 bases. This CDR3 is built from 15 residues. CDR3 residues: CASSLDRADNSPLHF. CDR3 DNA: TGTGCCAGCAGTTTAGACAGGGCCGATAATTCACCCCTCCACTTT.

V gene TRBV19 combines with J gene TRBJ1-2, with a possible D match to TRBD1 (6 bases). CDR3 length: 14 residues. The V gene lost 5 bases and the J gene lost 6 bases, with 16 bases spanning the gap. Germline V gives CDR1 LNHDA, CDR2 SQIVND (reference sequence). CDR3 sequence: CASSLAGTRDGYTF. CDR3 nucleotide sequence: TGTGCCAGTAGTCTCGCCGGGACACGAGATGGCTACACCTTC.

The chain has TRBV7-2 and TRBJ2-7; maybe TRBD2 (6 bases). The germline V and J ends were trimmed by 6 bases and 0 bases, with 15 bases remaining between them. The CDR3 totals 15 residues. The germline CDR1 and CDR2 sequences are SGHTA and FQGNSA. The CDR3 reads CASRLPGLSSYEQYF. The CDR3 DNA reads as TGTGCCAGCAGACTGCCGGGACTGTCCTCCTACGAGCAGTACTTC.

The chain recombines TRBV6-5 with TRBJ2-1; D is uncertain. Germline V gene data show CDR1 as MNHEY and CDR2 as SVGAGI. Trimming stripped 6 bases from V and 9 bases from J, with 15 bases between. CDR3 length equals 13 residues. The CDR3 is CASSQAPYGEQFF. The CDR3 region has the DNA TGTGCCAGCAGCCAGGCCCCATACGGTGAGCAGTTCTTC.

The J gene is TRBJ2-5, the V gene TRBV6-5; D is undetermined. Trimming shortened V by 2 bases and J by 7 bases, and 11 bases separated the two germline ends. The CDR3 totals 13 residues. In germline, CDR1 is MNHEY, CDR2 SVGAGI. The CDR3 nucleotides read TGTGCCAGCAGTTACAGACAAGGTGGGACCCAGTACTTC. As protein: CASSYRQGGTQYF.

This clone was observed a single time. J is TRBJ2-7 and V is TRBV27; D possibly corresponds to TRBD1 (5 bases). Germline values: CDR1 MNHEY, CDR2 SMNVEV (reference sequence). The CDR3 consists of 16 residues. V was trimmed by 5 bases and J by 0 bases, leaving 17 bases between them. The CDR3 loop reads CASSNLGHLSSYEQYF. CDR3 nucleotides: TGTGCCAGCAGTAATCTAGGACACCTCAGCTCCTACGAGCAGTACTTC.

The rearrangement links TRBV29-1 to TRBJ2-1, with TRBD2 matching over 14 bases. Losses at the gene ends were 6 bases for V and 7 bases for J; bases not matched to a gene: 11. Per the germline V gene, CDR1 is SQVTM and CDR2 is ANQGSEA. The CDR3 runs to 16 residues. CDR3 amino acids: CSVQGLAGGLGNEQFF. As DNA, the CDR3 is TGCAGCGTCCAAGGACTAGCGGGAGGTTTAGGGAATGAGCAGTTCTTC.

The gene calls are TRBV24-1 and TRBJ2-7; a possible D gene is TRBD2 (5 bases). Germline CDR1 is KGHDR and CDR2 is SFDVKD. The CDR3 is made up of 15 amino acids. The V end lost 3 bases, the J end lost 12 bases, and 23 bases lay between the germline ends. CDR3 sequence: CATSDPTTAAERRYF. CDR3 bases: TGTGCCACCAGTGATCCAACTACGGCAGCGGAGAGAAGGTACTTC.